This TCR beta chain comes out of a study of glioma-infiltrating T cells. Broader study findings: Tissue-blood divergence was below expectation in non-neoplastic patients, above in gliomas.

Amplification of TCR alpha and beta CDR3 regions from RNA used iRepertoire nested multiplex PCR. One-step reverse transcription and amplification started from around 100-400 ng of tissue mRNA or PBMC total RNA. One entry per CDR3 protein, called by TCRdb with MiXCR from the multiplex PCR reads. Among approximately 120,000 distinct CDR3 sequences listed, less than 30% were seen once. A word on this clonotype: What it recognizes is unknown.

Sequencing was performed on glioma tissue, nonneoplastic brain tissue, or PBMCs (not recorded which). The TCR originated in a human donor with low-grade glioma or glioblastoma, undergoing nonglioma brain surgery, or in good health (not recorded which).

The CDR3 coding sequence is TGTGCCGGTCGGGGTATCGCGACCCAGTACTTC. It translates to CAGRGIATQYF. V gene TRBV27 combines with J gene TRBJ2-5; TRBD2 is a possible D gene (5 bases). The length of the CDR3 is 11 residues. The V end was cut by 11 bases, the J end by 7 bases, with 14 bases between. Germline CDR1 MNHEY, CDR2 SMNVEV (reference sequence).